This entry features one TCR beta chain sequence. In its sample, this clone was seen once. Its cognate antigen has yet to be identified. The input lacks base qualities; no much larger clone sits a single base away. Healthy HIV-negative adults with no recently reported acute infections or vaccinations were included as donors. Every donor was a Caucasian adult living in Nashville, Tennessee, USA. Magnetic negative selection was used to enrich CD4+ T cells, after which naive cells were positively selected on CD45RA and the negative fraction became the memory subset. After blood collection by leukapheresis, PBMCs were isolated using Ficoll-Histopaque density gradient centrifugation and then cryopreserved in the vapor phase of liquid nitrogen. Purity and quantity of every magnetically sorted T cell population were checked by analytical flow cytometry. From each sorted fraction, genomic DNA was isolated and quantified by UV absorbance on a Nanodrop 2000c.

This sample is drawn from a study of shared clonotypes between healthy human individuals (dated by TCRdb to the early 2020s). Concerning the study at large: A couple of women and a few men aged 18 to 49 years were included in the cohort. Per donor, three plates each were used for CD4 naive and CD4 memory, two for CD8 naive, and one for CD8 memory. To estimate repertoire size and how much clonotype sharing occurs between individuals, the study deeply sequenced the blood TCR repertoires of 5 or 6 healthy adults. Different laboratories and diverse techniques were used to prepare libraries and sequence TCR repertoires, to increase sequencing depth and limit assay-specific biases. Per donor, leukapheresis produced somewhere between about 0.94 and 9.5 billion PBMCs. Overall study results and their limits: Pairwise subsampling indicated that sequencing depth was expected to affect the degree of clonotype sharing among donors. The genetic and exposure-history diversity represented was limited by the small number of donors. When a handful of donors were compared, the shared fraction of clonotypes was about 5% for naive CD4, more than 3% for naive CD8, more than 2% for memory CD4, and 0.35% to 0.4% for memory CD8. Sampling was restricted to blood, and TCR repertoires in tissues likely differ from the TCR repertoires found in blood. Even with the large sequencing depth, rarefaction of the sorted-subset datasets indicated that sequencing was incomplete. Estimated clonotype richness was generally larger for naive than for memory subsets. Clonotypes shared by all four sorted-subset donors showed higher generation probabilities than non-shared clonotypes.

Using the deep immunoSEQ assay, TCR CDR3 regions were amplified from genomic DNA by multiplex PCR. For each cell subset, the extracted genomic DNA was distributed evenly across all wells of several immunoSEQ 96-well plates, and each plate served as one replicate. For sorted subsets, approximately 210 ng of genomic DNA, equivalent to some 30,000 T cell genomes, went into each replicate PCR. The purified libraries were quantified using a Qubit 3.0 fluorometer, sized with a Bioanalyzer 2100, and then quantified again using the KAPA Library Quantification kit. Every immunoSEQ 96-well plate was sequenced on a separate single-read 150-cycle Illumina NextSeq 550 flow cell. On the authors' methods: Because only junctional sequences without quality scores were contained in the immunoSEQ output, filtering matching that applied to full-length reads could not be performed. Sequences were annotated with PyIR, a Python wrapper for IgBLAST v1.9, using IMGT germline references to assign V/J genes and CDR3. Any read was removed if the V/J assignment was weak (E-value above 1e-6), the CDR3 was missing, or the read contained stop codons, out-of-frame junctions, or ambiguous translated residues. V3J clonotypes were defined as sequences sharing an identical inferred V gene, J gene, and CDR3 amino acid sequence. The percentage overlap between two repertoires was calculated by dividing the number of shared unique clonotypes by the size of the smaller repertoire. Repertoire richness was assessed with RTK rarefaction, the Chao1 estimator, and Recon v2.1 estimates of unobserved clonotypes. For all TCRbeta clonotypes obtained by the gDNA method from a handful of donors, generation probabilities were computed with OLGA. Imported from immuneACCESS, the table was reduced by TCRdb to in-frame sequences with V and J called. These copies leave out some clones; in studies compared against another copy, an unresolved V gene accounts for under half, and the cause of the remainder is not known. The V and J calls and clone size are taken from that table; D and trimming were inferred from the DNA. Counted in this sample were approximately 1,500,000 clones; 95% to 97% of them appeared once. The biggest ten clones account for over 1% of the sample.

The CDR3, cysteine through phenylalanine, is 15 amino acids long. Only the CDR3 portion is preserved as DNA: 45 bases, with reading frame beginning at the first base. V gives up 3 bases and J gives up 4 bases, and the segment between their germline ends measures 13 bases. For CDR1 and CDR2, the germline V gene (reference sequence) lists LNHDA and SQIVND. The sequence links TRBV19 to TRBJ1-5, and the D gene may be TRBD1, 6 bases matching. The sequence was collected from a man between 25 and 39 years old in good health. The sequenced sample was naive CD4+ T cells sorted from blood. The cell subset or site tag for this specimen amounts to: CD45RA+ positively selected. Read as DNA, the sequence is TGTGCCAGTAGTATTTCGGGACATCCTAATCAGCCCCAGCATTTT. Its protein is CASSISGHPNQPQHF.